The TCR beta chain described here comes from a study of blood T cells in healthy people across ages. There are 17 residues in the CDR3. Germline V CDR1 and CDR2: SGHRS, YFSETQ. V lost 0 bases, J lost 1 base, and 2 bases stayed unmatched. Combining a sample-barcoded 5' primer with a J-beta primer mix, a second PCR ran for roughly 6 to 11 cycles. Sequencing of every sample gave 3 million or more CDR3-containing paired-end reads. MiXCR, applied by TCRdb to the 5' RACE reads, yields one record per CDR3 protein. Of under 1,000,000 distinct CDR3 sequences in the sample, around half are singletons; the top ten hold around a sixth.

The V gene is TRBV5-1, the J gene TRBJ2-1, with 12 bases lining up with TRBD2. This TCR derives from a man older than 75 in good health. Sequences were obtained from blood. The CDR3 coding sequence is TGCGCCAGCAGCTTGGCTACTAGCGGGAGGTCCTACAATGAGCAGTTCTTC. It codes for CASSLATSGRSYNEQFF.